This T cell receptor beta chain derives from a study of blood T cells in healthy people across ages. Study at large: Roughly one uniquely barcoded beta molecule per two T cells was captured.

In the case of this clonotype: Its antigen is currently unknown.

Study-wide results and limits: Age showed a roughly linear inverse relationship with TCR beta diversity per million T cells.

Next came a second PCR, run for about 7 to 11 cycles, which used a sample-barcoded 5' primer along with a J-beta primer mix. TCRdb itself ran the 5' RACE reads through MiXCR, one entry per CDR3 protein. The sample records 1.5 million to 2 million distinct CDR3 sequences, almost 35% being singletons. Germline CDR1 is SGHVS and CDR2 is FQNEAQ. The CDR3 length is 15 residues. V gave up 5 bases and J gave up 4 bases; unmatched junction bases: 10. The authors extracted at least 5.5 micrograms of total RNA per sample. Sample: blood. The chain has TRBV7-8 and TRBJ1-2, with 7 positions matching TRBD1. The sequence was obtained from a woman younger than 45 in good health. CDR3: CASSPRQGVSYGYTF. For the CDR3, the DNA is TGTGCCAGCAGCCCGAGACAGGGTGTAAGCTATGGCTACACCTTC.